These T cell receptor beta chains were read from a single sample in a study of blood T cell repertoires in COVID-19. Using immunoSEQ multiplex PCR, the repertoire was profiled, and TCRdb retains in-frame clones only, with some absent. The data contain more than 100,000 clones, about four fifths of them seen just once; the ten biggest clones take up about 1.3%. The sample comprised peripheral blood. The receptors originated from a man aged 55 to 70 with acute or convalescent COVID-19. The CDR3 runs from the conserved cysteine through the conserved F or W. D genes are given only for firm matches. Expanded clones are given a class, and other clones once, few, many or no size at all.

clone size	D gene	V gene	J gene	CDR3 protein	CDR3 DNA
.	.	TRBV29-1	TRBJ2-7	CSVEDPTGNQVYEQYF	TGCAGCGTTGAAGATCCGACCGGGAATCAGGTATACGAGCAGTACTTC
.	.	TRBV30	TRBJ1-1	CAWSGRTQGKKTEAFF	TGTGCCTGGTCGGGACGAACACAGGGAAAGAAGACTGAAGCTTTCTTT
few	TRBD2	TRBV7-3	TRBJ2-2	CASSLIAAGPDTGELFF	TGTGCCAGCAGCTTAATCGCAGCGGGACCTGACACCGGGGAGCTGTTTTTT
.	TRBD2	TRBV27	TRBJ2-1	CASSSPGGGSSYNEQFF	TGTGCCAGCAGTTCCCCGGGAGGGGGAAGCTCCTACAATGAGCAGTTCTTC
.	.	TRBV11-3	TRBJ1-1	CASSYYTGTEAFF	TGTGCCAGCAGTTATTACACGGGAACTGAAGCTTTCTTT
.	.	TRBV18	TRBJ2-2	CASSRIQGAGELFF	TGTGCCAGCTCACGGATTCAGGGCGCCGGGGAGCTGTTTTTT
.	TRBD2	TRBV19	TRBJ2-1	CASSTHLTSGGANEQFF	TGTGCCAGTAGTACCCATCTCACTAGCGGGGGGGCCAATGAGCAGTTCTTC
.	.	TRBV19	TRBJ1-1	CASSYLNTEAFF	TGTGCCAGTAGTTATTTGAACACTGAAGCTTTCTTT
once	TRBD1	TRBV15	TRBJ2-7	CATSAGDRGFYEQYF	TGTGCCACCAGCGCCGGGGACAGGGGTTTCTACGAGCAGTACTTC
.	TRBD1	TRBV6-5	TRBJ1-6	CASSYDRDSPLHF	TGTGCCAGCAGTTACGACAGGGATTCACCCCTCCACTTT
many	TRBD1	TRBV5-1	TRBJ2-5	CASSFEGQGETQYF	TGCGCCAGCAGCTTTGAGGGACAGGGGGAGACCCAGTACTTC
.	.	TRBV27	TRBJ1-5	CASGRSNQPQHF	TGTGCCAGTGGCAGAAGCAATCAGCCCCAGCATTTT
once	TRBD2	TRBV14	TRBJ2-7	CASSQRLAGSLEQYF	TGTGCCAGCAGCCAGAGACTAGCGGGATCGCTCGAGCAGTACTTC
.	.	TRBV19	TRBJ1-6	CASSILPGAYINSPLHF	TGTGCCAGTAGTATCCTTCCTGGGGCCTATATCAATTCACCCCTCCACTTT
.	.	TRBV4-2	TRBJ2-7	CASSQDISYEQYF	TGTGCCAGCAGCCAAGATATATCCTACGAGCAGTACTTC
.	TRBD2	TRBV6-5	TRBJ2-2	CATEQAGGRPGELFF	TGTGCCACCGAACAAGCGGGGGGGCGCCCCGGGGAGCTGTTTTTT
.	.	TRBV5-1	TRBJ1-6	CASGPLGHTSRLYNSPLHF	TGCGCCAGCGGCCCGCTGGGACATACAAGCCGCCTCTATAATTCACCCCTCCACTTT